These 9 T cell receptor beta chains came from one sample sequenced in a study of T cell repertoires in cytomegalovirus infection. TCRdb reprocessed the reads via MiXCR and lists one record per CDR3 protein. The sample lists approximately 750,000 distinct CDR3 sequences; approximately 40% were seen once. Sequencing was performed on PBMCs. These receptor sequences come from a human donor in good health (CMV status not recorded). Some clones in this sample may be carry-over from other donors' samples.

This clonotype is termed medium-sized. For the CDR3, the DNA is TGTGCCAGCAGCTCCTCCGCTGGTAATGAGCAGTTCTTC. Protein sequence: CASSSSAGNEQFF. The chain joins TRBV7-3 to TRBJ2-1, with D unclear. The CDR3 spans 13 residues. V was clipped by 4 bases and J by 7 bases, with 11 bases between them. Germline V CDR1 and CDR2: SGHTA, FQGTGA.

In this sample, this clonotype turned up a few times. The chain is built from TRBV7-2 and TRBJ1-2, with D possibly matching TRBD1 (5 bases). Per the germline V gene, CDR1 is SGHTA and CDR2 is FQGNSA. V lost 1 base to trimming and J lost 8 bases, with 14 bases between them. This CDR3 is built from 14 residues. CDR3 DNA: TGTGCCAGCAGCTTAGGACCGGGACCTGAGGGCTACACCTTC. Amino acid sequence: CASSLGPGPEGYTF.

CDR3 region: CASSEVGESYNSPLHF. In DNA form, the CDR3 reads TGTGCCAGCAGTGAAGTGGGGGAGTCCTATAATTCACCCCTCCACTTT. V is TRBV6-1 and J is TRBJ1-6, with D tentatively TRBD1 (5 bases). Trimming removed 1 base at V and 1 base at J, with 8 bases between. There are 16 residues in the CDR3. Germline V gene sequence: CDR1 MNHNS, CDR2 SASEGT.

This clonotype appeared a few times. This chain joins TRBV5-1 and TRBJ1-2; TRBD1 might be the D (6 bases). V gave up 2 bases and J gave up 5 bases, with 16 bases separating them. CDR3 size: 15 residues. Germline V gene data show CDR1 as SGHRS and CDR2 as YFSETQ. In DNA, the CDR3 is TGCGCCAGCAGCTTTTCATTTAGGGACACTTATGGCTACACCTTC. Encoded protein: CASSFSFRDTYGYTF.

This clonotype has ten or more counts. This chain links TRBV6-1 with TRBJ2-4; 10 nucleotides line up with TRBD1. The germline V gene has CDR1 MNHNS and CDR2 SASEGT. This CDR3 spans 16 amino acids. The V segment lost 3 bases and the J segment 8 bases; nucleotides outside the gene matches: 10. The CDR3 nucleotides read TGTGCCAGCAGTGAGGTCCAGGGACAGGGGAGGCACATTCAGTACTTC. Encoded protein: CASSEVQGQGRHIQYF.

The J gene is TRBJ2-6, the V gene TRBV20-1; 7 positions match TRBD1. CDR1 DFQATT and CDR2 SNEGSKA come from the germline V gene (reference sequence). Trimming removed 1 base from V and 0 bases from J; junction bases left unmatched: 9. The CDR3 spans 18 residues. The CDR3 nucleotides are TGCAGTGCTAGAGTGTTTTGGGACAGAAGCTCTGGGGCCAACGTCCTGACTTTC. It codes for CSARVFWDRSSGANVLTF.

This chain links TRBV4-1 with TRBJ2-2; D call uncertain. V was trimmed by 0 bases and J by 3 bases, leaving 8 bases between them. The length of the CDR3 is 15 residues. Germline V gene data show CDR1 as MGHRA and CDR2 as YSYEKL. CDR3: CASSQEDRDTGELFF. The CDR3 DNA is TGCGCCAGCAGCCAAGAGGACCGGGACACCGGGGAGCTGTTTTTT.

This chain joins TRBV19 and TRBJ1-1; TRBD1 aligns across 7 bases. Germline values: CDR1 LNHDA, CDR2 SQIVND (reference sequence). The CDR3 runs to 15 residues. With V trimmed by 5 bases and J by 1 base, 7 bases remained unmatched. CDR3 protein: CASSSDRVRNTEAFF. Here the CDR3 DNA reads TGTGCCAGTAGTTCAGACAGGGTCAGGAACACTGAAGCTTTCTTT.

This clonotype was detected ten times or more. The V call is TRBV19, the J call TRBJ2-3, with TRBD2 matching over 9 bases. The CDR3 is 15 residues long. Germline V lookup: CDR1 LNHDA, CDR2 SQIVND (reference sequence). V shed 3 bases and J 2 bases; nucleotides not matched to a gene: 3. The CDR3 loop reads CASSMAGGPTDTQYF. The CDR3 DNA is TGTGCCAGTAGTATGGCGGGAGGGCCCACAGATACGCAGTATTTT.